This T cell receptor (beta chain) was retrieved from a study of blood T cell repertoires in COVID-19. For the study at large: COVID-19 samples from acute and convalescent phases originated in the United States, Italy and Spain. T cells, B-cell-depleted T cells, or PBMCs provided the cDNA or gDNA that served as material.

J was trimmed by 2 bases and V by 4 bases; bases with no gene match: 5. CDR1 is SGHDN, CDR2 FVKESK, per germline. The CDR3 consists of 14 residues. Sequencing was performed with immunoSEQ multiplex PCR; in TCRdb, only in-frame clones are kept and a portion is missing. The table lists about 180,000 clones, more than 80% of them singletons. The sequencing input was peripheral blood. The sequence derives from a human donor in a cohort sampled during active COVID-19. The chain links TRBV14 to TRBJ2-7; 7 nucleotides agree with TRBD1. This chain's CDR3 is CASSPRQGTYEQYF. The CDR3, as DNA: TGTGCCAGCAGCCCGAGACAGGGAACCTACGAGCAGTACTTC.